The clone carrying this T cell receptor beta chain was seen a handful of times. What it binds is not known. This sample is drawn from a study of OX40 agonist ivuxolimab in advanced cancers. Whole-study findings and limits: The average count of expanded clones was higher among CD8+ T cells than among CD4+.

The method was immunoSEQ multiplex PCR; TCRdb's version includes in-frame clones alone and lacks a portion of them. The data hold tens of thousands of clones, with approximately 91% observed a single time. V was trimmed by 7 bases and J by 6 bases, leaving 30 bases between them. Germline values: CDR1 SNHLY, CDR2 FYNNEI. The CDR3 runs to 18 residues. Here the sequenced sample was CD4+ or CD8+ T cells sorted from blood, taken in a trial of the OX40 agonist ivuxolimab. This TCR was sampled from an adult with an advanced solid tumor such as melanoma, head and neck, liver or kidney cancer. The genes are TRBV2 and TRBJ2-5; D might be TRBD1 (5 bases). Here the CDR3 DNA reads TGTGCCAGCAATCTGGGGCAGCGTGCGGTGAGCGTAAAGAAGACCCAGTACTTC. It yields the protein CASNLGQRAVSVKKTQYF.